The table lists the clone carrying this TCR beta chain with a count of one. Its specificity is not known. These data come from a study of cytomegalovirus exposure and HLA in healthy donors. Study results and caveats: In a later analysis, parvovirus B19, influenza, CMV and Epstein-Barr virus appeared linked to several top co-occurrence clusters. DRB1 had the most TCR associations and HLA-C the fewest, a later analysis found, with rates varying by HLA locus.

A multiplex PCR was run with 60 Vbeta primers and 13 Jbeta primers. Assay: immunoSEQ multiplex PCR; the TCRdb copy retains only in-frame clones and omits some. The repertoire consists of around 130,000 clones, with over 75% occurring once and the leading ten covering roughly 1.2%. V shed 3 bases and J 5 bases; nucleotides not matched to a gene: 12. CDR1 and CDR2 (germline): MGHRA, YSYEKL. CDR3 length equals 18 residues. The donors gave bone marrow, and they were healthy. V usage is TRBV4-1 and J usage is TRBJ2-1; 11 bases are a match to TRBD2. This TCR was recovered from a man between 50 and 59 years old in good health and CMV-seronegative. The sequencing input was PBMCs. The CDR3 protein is CASSQGYGTSGFHNEQFF. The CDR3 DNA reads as TGCGCCAGCAGCCAGGGTTATGGGACTAGCGGCTTTCACAATGAGCAGTTCTTC.